This T cell receptor beta chain was recorded in a study of blood T cell repertoires in COVID-19. Libraries were prepared by immunoSEQ multiplex PCR; TCRdb keeps only in-frame clonotypes and omits some of them. The profile shows over 150,000 clones, over 80% of them singletons. The clonotype was recovered from a woman between 55 and 75 years old who had recovered from COVID-19. Sequenced sample: peripheral blood.

CDR3 protein: CASSPRTGNTGELFF. CDR3 DNA: TGCGCCAGCAGCCCCAGGACAGGCAACACCGGGGAGCTGTTTTTT. The chain combines TRBV5-1 with TRBJ2-2; 7 bases agree with TRBD1. Germline CDR1 is SGHRS and CDR2 is YFSETQ. J gave up 2 bases and V 4 bases, and 5 bases lay outside the gene matches. The CDR3 covers 15 residues.